The text below deals with one TCR beta chain. Its antigen is not identified. This CDR3 is 15 amino acids long. Looked up from germline, CDR1 is LNHDA and CDR2 is SQIVND (reference sequence). Unmatched junction bases numbered 6, after V lost 3 bases and J lost 2 bases. Samples came from axillary lymph nodes draining the breast cancer. TCRdb itself ran the multiplex PCR reads through MiXCR, one entry per CDR3 protein. The data contain under 350,000 distinct CDR3 sequences, about 33% of them singletons. This entry belongs to a study of breast tumors, draining lymph nodes, adjacent tissues. Broader study findings: Tumor and nontumor repertoires were significantly more similar in luminal-like than in basal-like breast cancer. Tumors had less TCR diversity than lymph nodes, more than nontumor tissue. Most tumor T cells seemingly derive from lymph node, then expand in tumor. The lymph node origin of tumor T cells was framed as consistent with a hypothesis, not demonstrated.

V usage is TRBV19 and J usage is TRBJ2-7, with 8 bases identical to TRBD2. The material sequenced was axillary lymph node tissue. The origin of this receptor is a female donor with breast cancer. Some clones in this sample may be carry-over from other donors' samples. The DNA of the CDR3 is TGTGCCAGTAGTATCGGGCGGGAGGCACCCTACGAGCAGTACTTC. The encoded protein is CASSIGREAPYEQYF.